This is a list of T cell receptor beta chains from one sample in a study of shared clonotypes between healthy human individuals. Data came from immunoSEQ multiplex PCR; TCRdb stores just in-frame clones and leaves some out. The sample has some 2.1 million clones, around 95% seen once. The sequenced sample consisted of naive CD8+ T cells from PBMCs. The receptors were gathered from a man between 18 and 29 years old in good health. Some clones in this sample may be carry-over from other donors' samples. Each CDR3 is given without its conserved first and last residue. A D gene is named only where the DNA matches it firmly.

J: TRBJ1-1
D: TRBD1
length: 13
V: TRBV5-4
CDR3: ASSFGTGGFAEAF

J: TRBJ2-5
D: TRBD1
length: 12
V: TRBV6-1
CDR3: ASSPGQGRETQY

J: TRBJ2-1
D: -
length: 13
V: TRBV15
CDR3: ATSRDWEMGVKQF

J: TRBJ1-4
D: TRBD1
length: 12
V: TRBV9
CDR3: ASSGTGGHEKLF

J: TRBJ2-7
D: -
length: 12
V: TRBV27
CDR3: ASSPLIGSYEQY

J: TRBJ2-7
D: -
length: 13
V: TRBV5-1
CDR3: ASSLSQTGGPEQY

J: TRBJ2-5
D: -
length: 16
V: TRBV5-1
CDR3: ASSPRPEAGGFQETQY

J: TRBJ2-7
D: TRBD1
length: 13
V: TRBV4-2
CDR3: ASSQDGGQVNEQY

J: TRBJ2-1
D: -
length: 11
V: TRBV30
CDR3: AWTRSSYNEQF

J: TRBJ1-5
D: TRBD1
length: 14
V: TRBV10-1
CDR3: ASSRQGRYSNQPQH

J: TRBJ2-7
D: -
length: 10
V: TRBV30
CDR3: AWRGSLTEQY

J: TRBJ2-2
D: -
length: 9
V: TRBV30
CDR3: AWSLSGELF

J: TRBJ1-5
D: -
length: 10
V: TRBV14
CDR3: ASREGGQPQH

J: TRBJ2-1
D: TRBD2
length: 13
V: TRBV9
CDR3: ASSVLAGGYNEQF

J: TRBJ2-1
D: -
length: 12
V: TRBV5-1
CDR3: ASSLGFGNNEQF

J: TRBJ2-7
D: -
length: 12
V: TRBV6-1
CDR3: ASSEWGTGASRY

J: TRBJ1-1
D: -
length: 12
V: TRBV2
CDR3: ASGEDRGGTEAF

J: TRBJ1-3
D: -
length: 9
V: TRBV30
CDR3: AWSDGNTIY

J: TRBJ1-2
D: TRBD1
length: 12
V: TRBV10-3
CDR3: AISPGTVSYGYT

J: TRBJ1-5
D: TRBD1
length: 14
V: TRBV5-1
CDR3: ASSLEGTVTLGPQH

J: TRBJ2-2
D: TRBD1
length: 13
V: TRBV6-1
CDR3: ASSDYRGSTGELF

J: TRBJ2-2
D: -
length: 14
V: TRBV9
CDR3: ASSESGTQYTGELF

J: TRBJ2-1
D: -
length: 12
V: TRBV25-1
CDR3: ASSEYSEYNEQF

J: TRBJ2-1
D: TRBD2
length: 15
V: TRBV29-1
CDR3: SANLVLLAGAVNEQF

J: TRBJ2-7
D: -
length: 11
V: TRBV28
CDR3: ASSFRDVYEQY

J: TRBJ1-2
D: TRBD1
length: 12
V: TRBV6-5
CDR3: ASSYDMDRAGYT

J: TRBJ1-1
D: -
length: 13
V: TRBV18
CDR3: ASSPPMDVNTEAF

J: TRBJ1-6
D: -
length: 11
V: TRBV4-1
CDR3: ASSQDRRGPLH

J: TRBJ1-5
D: TRBD1
length: 15
V: TRBV28
CDR3: ASSFQGVVYGNQPQH

J: TRBJ2-7
D: TRBD2
length: 11
V: TRBV7-9
CDR3: ASSFGGRAEQY

J: TRBJ2-1
D: -
length: 12
V: TRBV13
CDR3: ASSLAGTSGEQF

J: TRBJ1-2
D: -
length: 10
V: TRBV9
CDR3: ASSAQGAGYT

J: TRBJ2-4
D: -
length: 14
V: TRBV5-5
CDR3: ASSLSEGRRKNIQY

J: TRBJ2-6
D: -
length: 11
V: TRBV4-1
CDR3: ASEGSGANVLT

J: TRBJ2-7
D: -
length: 12
V: TRBV5-6
CDR3: ASSWGSSTYEQY

J: TRBJ2-5
D: -
length: 16
V: TRBV7-6
CDR3: ASSLLMVRGQREETQY

J: TRBJ1-2
D: TRBD1
length: 13
V: TRBV5-1
CDR3: ASMNPGTENYGYT

J: TRBJ2-3
D: TRBD2
length: 15
V: TRBV9
CDR3: ASSQALAGGVSDTQY

J: TRBJ2-7
D: TRBD1
length: 11
V: TRBV25-1
CDR3: ASSELGQYEQY

J: TRBJ2-2
D: TRBD1
length: 14
V: TRBV19
CDR3: ASSSNRGLDTGELF

J: TRBJ2-1
D: -
length: 12
V: TRBV9
CDR3: ASSVGDRWNEQF

J: TRBJ1-4
D: -
length: 11
V: TRBV7-2
CDR3: ASSLTWNEKLF